This TCR beta chain derives from a study of neurological immune-mediated disorders. Study-wide results and limits: Patients with HTLV-1-associated myelopathy had the highest level of TCR clonal expansion, whereas patients with multiple sclerosis had the lowest level, falling beneath the level found in healthy controls.

This clonotype was recorded many times. What it binds is not known. TCRdb called the 5' RACE reads again in MiXCR, with one record for every CDR3 protein. The sample consists of 85,000 to 110,000 distinct CDR3 sequences, roughly 10% of them appearing once. The CDR3 length is 15 residues. Germline CDR1 SGHRS, CDR2 YFSETQ. V gave up 1 base and J gave up 4 bases, with 11 bases separating them. Time point indicated: longitudinal time-point 3. This receptor was taken from a female donor with HTLV-1-associated myelopathy (HAM/TSP). The chain is built from TRBV5-1 and TRBJ1-4; a weak D match, TRBD1 (6 bases). Material for sequencing was PBMCs. The CDR3 region has the DNA TGCGCCAGCAGCTTGTTAGGGGGTCGTAATGAAAAACTGTTTTTT. It specifies CASSLLGGRNEKLFF.